The clone carrying this T cell receptor (beta chain) was counted once. Its target is unknown. The germline gene is not matched at one end of the junction; a read error may be the cause. These data belong to a study of T cells in localized non-small cell lung cancer. Assay: immunoSEQ multiplex PCR; the TCRdb copy retains only in-frame clones and omits some. Of 100,000 to 150,000 clones detected, about 89% appear once; the ten largest clones hold 1.7%. The CDR3 length is 13 residues. Germline lookup yields CDR1 SSHAT and CDR2 FNYEAQ (reference sequence). Overall study findings and caveats: Heterogeneity stays possible, as sequencing covered only one tumor region. Adjacent lung had a median roughly 53 of the 100 largest tumor clones.

V is TRBV7-7 and J is TRBJ2-1; D may be TRBD2 (5 bases). The TCR originated in an older female donor with stage I lung adenocarcinoma. Material: peripheral blood, obtained before any cancer treatment. DNA of the CDR3: TGTGCTAGCAGCTTAGGGAGAATCAATGAGCAGTTCTTC. Translating it yields CASSLGRINEQFF.